The 29 T cell receptor beta chains presented below share a single source sample, sequenced in a study of blood T cell repertoires in COVID-19. Method: immunoSEQ multiplex PCR; TCRdb's copy keeps in-frame clones and lacks some. The sample records roughly 420,000 clones, 88% being singletons. The sample comprised PBMCs or T cells enriched from blood (not recorded which). The receptors here all came from a woman aged 25-40 years with acute COVID-19.

The chain couples TRBV18 to TRBJ1-1; 9 nucleotides align to TRBD1. V dropped 8 bases and J dropped 3; count of bases not matched to a gene: 7. Looked up from germline, CDR1 is KGHSH and CDR2 is LQKENI. The CDR3 sequence is 14 residues long. CDR3 in amino acids: CASTKDRGDTEAFF. In nucleotides, the CDR3 is TGTGCCAGCACGAAGGACAGGGGTGACACTGAAGCTTTCTTT.

This chain connects TRBV2 to TRBJ1-1, with 10 bases aligning to TRBD1. The CDR3 runs to 14 residues. The germline CDR1 and CDR2 sequences are SNHLY and FYNNEI. Losses at the gene ends were 6 bases for V and 4 bases for J; bases not matched to a gene: 5. The CDR3 bases are TGTGCCAGCAGGGGACAGGGGTTGGGCACTGAAGCTTTCTTT. Translating it yields CASRGQGLGTEAFF.

J is TRBJ2-2 and V is TRBV23-1, with D possibly matching TRBD2 (5 bases). TRBV23-1 is an ORF, and what it does is uncertain. Deletions cut 4 bases from V and 5 bases from J, with 8 bases between. The CDR3 sequence is 13 residues long. As DNA, the CDR3 is TGCGCCAGCAGTCCCACGGGGACCGGGGAGCTGTTTTTT. As protein: CASSPTGTGELFF.

The V call is TRBV10-2, the J call TRBJ1-1; D gene uncertain. This CDR3 spans 13 amino acids. The V end was cut by 6 bases, the J end by 0 bases, with 8 bases between. Germline V CDR1 and CDR2: WSHSY, SAAADI. CDR3 DNA: TGCGCCAGCAGGTCTGTAATGAACACTGAAGCTTTCTTT. It encodes CASRSVMNTEAFF.

The V call is TRBV3-1 (or the pseudogene TRBV3-2), the J call TRBJ1-2; 8 positions match TRBD1. Trimming took 4 bases from V and 1 from J; bases not matched to a gene: 8. There are 16 residues in the CDR3. Germline CDR1 and CDR2: LGHDT and YNNKEL (reference sequence). As DNA, the CDR3 is TGTGCCAGCAGCCCAAGGACAGGGTCCGGTAACTATGGCTACACCTTC. This translates into CASSPRTGSGNYGYTF.

This sequence joins TRBV23-1 and TRBJ1-3; possibly TRBD1 for D (6 bases). TRBV23-1 is an open reading frame whose function is uncertain. Trimming cost V 4 bases and J 7 bases, with 23 bases left between them. The CDR3 has 17 amino acids. CDR3 nucleotide sequence: TGCGCCAGCAGTCCACCCCGCGGGGGCGTCAGGCGGAACACCATATATTTT. Translated: CASSPPRGGVRRNTIYF.

This chain connects TRBV7-9 to TRBJ2-5, with 8 positions matching TRBD2. This CDR3 has 15 amino acids. Trimming removed 5 bases from V and 4 bases from J; junction bases left unmatched: 9. Germline loops: CDR1 SEHNR, CDR2 FQNEAQ (reference sequence). The CDR3 sequence: CASSPFGGGLETQYF. The CDR3 coding sequence is TGTGCCAGCAGCCCGTTCGGGGGGGGATTAGAGACCCAGTACTTC.

V gene TRBV7-2 combines with J gene TRBJ2-7; D not certain. The V end lost 1 base, the J end lost 1 base, and 11 bases lay between the germline ends. CDR1 is SGHTA and CDR2 is FQGNSA in the germline V gene. The CDR3 sequence is 15 residues long. The chain's CDR3 is CASSLVDTPSYEQYF. CDR3 bases: TGTGCCAGCAGCTTAGTTGACACACCATCCTACGAGCAGTACTTC.

This clone is a singleton in its sample. The V call is TRBV7-7, the J call TRBJ1-5; D remains unclear. CDR1 is SSHAT and CDR2 is FNYEAQ in the germline V gene (reference sequence). The CDR3 is made up of 15 amino acids. Trimming shortened V by 10 bases and J by 0 bases, and 16 bases separated the two germline ends. The CDR3 DNA reads TGTGCCAACAACAGTTCGAAGTATAGCAATCAGCCCCAGCATTTT. Amino acid sequence: CANNSSKYSNQPQHF.

The chain couples TRBV29-1 to TRBJ1-2; 9 positions match TRBD1. Trimming removed 8 bases from V and 7 bases from J; junction bases left unmatched: 11. The CDR3 runs to 13 residues. In germline, CDR1 is SQVTM, CDR2 ANQGSEA. CDR3 in amino acids: CSLLGQGVSGYTF. CDR3 in DNA: TGCAGCCTCCTGGGACAGGGCGTCAGTGGCTACACCTTC.

The chain recombines TRBV5-1 with TRBJ1-6, with D perhaps matching TRBD1 (6 bases). Per the germline V gene, CDR1 is SGHRS and CDR2 is YFSETQ. The length of the CDR3 is 13 residues. V was clipped by 5 bases and J by 5 bases, with 8 bases between them. The CDR3 sequence is CASRQGDNSPLHF. In nucleotides, the CDR3 is TGCGCCAGCAGACAGGGAGATAATTCACCCCTCCACTTT.

V and J are TRBV27 and TRBJ2-1; 9 bases are a match to TRBD2. Germline CDR1 and CDR2: MNHEY and SMNVEV (reference sequence). J was trimmed by 7 bases and V by 7 bases; bases with no gene match: 11. This CDR3 is 15 amino acids long. The CDR3 region has the DNA TGTGCCAGCAATAATATGGGACTAGCTGTAAATGAGCAGTTCTTC. Translated, it gives CASNNMGLAVNEQFF.

J is TRBJ1-1 and V is TRBV7-9, with D possibly being TRBD1 (5 bases). Germline CDR1 reads SEHNR; CDR2 reads FQNEAQ (reference sequence). The CDR3 sequence is 17 residues long. Trimming removed 2 bases at V and 2 bases at J, with 18 bases between. This CDR3 reads CASSLSRVDGYNTEAFF. The CDR3 nucleotides are TGTGCCAGCAGCTTATCCAGGGTAGACGGATACAACACTGAAGCTTTCTTT.

The chain uses TRBV24-1 and TRBJ2-7; 8 nucleotides align to TRBD1. Germline assignment: CDR1 KGHDR and CDR2 SFDVKD. This CDR3 region has 16 residues. V shed 5 bases, J shed 2 bases, and the junction held 10 bases outside the gene matches. For the CDR3, the DNA is TGTGCCACCAGTGCAGAACCGGGACAGGTCACCTACGAGCAGTACTTC. As protein: CATSAEPGQVTYEQYF.

V is TRBV7-8 and J is TRBJ2-7; 7 bases line up with TRBD1. The length of the CDR3 is 18 residues. The germline V gene encodes CDR1 SGHVS and CDR2 FQNEAQ. V lost 1 base, J lost 5 bases, and 17 bases stayed unmatched. CDR3 sequence (DNA): TGTGCCAGCAGCTTAGTCCAAACAGGACAGGCTGGCTCGGACGAGCAGTACTTC. It specifies CASSLVQTGQAGSDEQYF.

This chain links TRBV10-3 with TRBJ2-7; 15 nucleotides line up with TRBD2. Germline V CDR1 and CDR2: ENHRY, SYGVKD. CDR3 length: 21 residues. The V gene end was trimmed by 0 bases and the J gene end by 2 bases; junction bases not matched to a gene: 14. The CDR3 region is CAISESIPRGLAGGTAYEQYF. The CDR3 DNA follows: TGTGCCATCAGTGAGTCAATTCCCCGGGGACTAGCGGGGGGCACGGCCTACGAGCAGTACTTC.

The chain is built from TRBV7-2 and TRBJ2-1; D is uncertain. Looked up from germline, CDR1 is SGHTA and CDR2 is FQGNSA. This CDR3 is built from 13 residues. Trimming stripped 9 bases from V and 0 bases from J, with 9 bases between. The CDR3: CASQRSSYNEQFF. CDR3 sequence (DNA): TGTGCCAGTCAGAGGAGCTCCTACAATGAGCAGTTCTTC.

V is TRBV18 and J is TRBJ2-1; possible D gene TRBD1, 5 bases. The CDR3 has 15 amino acids. Germline CDR1 KGHSH, CDR2 LQKENI. Trimming pared 8 bases from V and 1 base from J, leaving 15 bases between. The CDR3 region is CASLMGPVSYNEQFF. The CDR3 region has the DNA TGTGCCAGCCTTATGGGGCCTGTATCCTACAATGAGCAGTTCTTC. Full variable domain (missing parts from reference TRBV18 and TRBJ2-1): NAGVMQNPRHLVRRRGQEARLRCSPMKGHSHVYWYRQLPEEGLKFMVYLQKENIIDESGMPKERFSAEFPKEGPSILRIQQVVRGDSAAYFCASLMGPVSYNEQFFGPGTRLTVL.

The rearrangement links TRBV10-3 to TRBJ1-5; 8 bases fit TRBD1. The trim removed 3 bases at V and 0 bases at J, leaving 1 base unmatched. Germline V gene lookup returns CDR1 ENHRY and CDR2 SYGVKD. The CDR3 has 15 amino acids. The CDR3 protein is CAISDDRGSNQPQHF. As DNA, the CDR3 is TGTGCCATCAGTGACGACAGGGGTAGCAATCAGCCCCAGCATTTT.

This chain uses TRBV7-2 with TRBJ2-7; the D gene is possibly TRBD2 (5 bases). The CDR3 sequence is 14 residues long. The germline V gene encodes CDR1 SGHTA and CDR2 FQGNSA. V lost 6 bases, J lost 2 bases, and 14 bases lay in between. The chain's CDR3 is CASRNGLMTYEQYF. In nucleotides, the CDR3 is TGTGCCAGCAGGAATGGACTTATGACCTACGAGCAGTACTTC.

The V and J genes are TRBV7-2 and TRBJ1-2; 10 bases match TRBD1. V gave up 5 bases and J gave up 6 bases; unmatched junction bases: 12. Germline CDR1 SGHTA, CDR2 FQGNSA. The CDR3 sequence is 16 residues long. The CDR3 region is CASSLRYRDRGDGYTF. The CDR3 bases are TGTGCCAGCAGCCTTAGATACCGGGACAGGGGTGATGGCTACACCTTC.

V usage is TRBV25-1 and J usage is TRBJ1-1; D is perhaps TRBD1 (6 bases). Germline CDR1 and CDR2: MGHDK and SYGVNS. The CDR3 is 15 residues long. V gave up 8 bases and J gave up 1 base, with 17 bases separating them. CDR3 sequence: CASRSRGARNTEAFF. In nucleotides, the CDR3 is TGTGCCAGCCGATCCCGGGGGGCGCGGAACACTGAAGCTTTCTTT.

The chain carries TRBV18 and TRBJ2-1; 9 bases agree with TRBD2. This CDR3 region has 14 residues. V shed 5 bases and J 8 bases; nucleotides not matched to a gene: 7. Germline V gives CDR1 KGHSH, CDR2 LQKENI. CDR3 coding DNA: TGTGCCAGCTCAGAAGTAGCGGGGGTCTATGAGCAGTTCTTC. This translates into CASSEVAGVYEQFF.

In DNA, the CDR3 is TGTGCCAGCAGCGGACGGAGGGTTGCCTACAATGAGCAGTTCTTC. Protein: CASSGRRVAYNEQFF. The rearrangement joins TRBV7-2 to TRBJ2-1; D may be TRBD2 (6 bases). Germline CDR1 is SGHTA and CDR2 is FQGNSA. Trimming stripped 5 bases from V and 2 bases from J, with 13 bases between. This CDR3 region has 15 residues.

The V and J genes are TRBV2 and TRBJ2-7; 7 bases map to TRBD2. V gave up 6 bases and J gave up 4 bases; unmatched junction bases: 12. Germline CDR1 and CDR2: SNHLY and FYNNEI. The CDR3 loop spans 15 amino acids. CDR3: CASSSRLQGGYEQYF. The CDR3 nucleotides are TGTGCCAGCAGCTCTCGGTTGCAGGGAGGGTACGAGCAGTACTTC.

The chain links TRBV11-2 to TRBJ1-1; the D gene is possibly TRBD1 (5 bases). Trimming shortened V by 8 bases and J by 1 base, and 20 bases separated the two germline ends. The CDR3 is made up of 16 amino acids. Germline CDR1 SGHAT, CDR2 FQNNGV. Written as DNA, the CDR3 is TGTGCCAGCCAGTACCTTAAGGGACTGCCGAACACTGAAGCTTTCTTT. It encodes CASQYLKGLPNTEAFF.

The chain carries TRBV6-2 or TRBV6-3 and TRBJ2-3, with 10 bases that match TRBD2. The trim removed 8 bases at V and 0 bases at J, leaving 8 bases unmatched. Germline assignment: CDR1 MNHEY and CDR2 SVGEGT. The CDR3 totals 16 residues. CDR3 nucleotides: TGTGCCAGCGGCCCTGGACTAGCGGATAGCACAGATACGCAGTATTTT. Translated, it gives CASGPGLADSTDTQYF.

As concerns this clone: The junction departs from the called germline gene at one end, perhaps through a read error. The chain links TRBV3-1 (or the pseudogene TRBV3-2) to TRBJ2-1; possibly TRBD2 for D (5 bases). The CDR3 totals 12 residues. The germline CDR1 and CDR2 sequences are LGHDT and YNNKEL (reference sequence). DNA of the CDR3: TGTGCCAGCAGCCAAGTACAAGGAGGATTGGTCTTC. Amino acid sequence: CASSQVQGGLVF.

The gene calls are TRBV29-1 and TRBJ2-1, with D uncertain. Germline V gives CDR1 SQVTM, CDR2 ANQGSEA. The CDR3 contains 13 residues. Trimming removed 4 bases at V and 4 bases at J, with 11 bases between. The DNA of the CDR3 is TGCAGCGTTGCCAGTCCCCGATACAATGAGCAGTTCTTC. It yields the protein CSVASPRYNEQFF.